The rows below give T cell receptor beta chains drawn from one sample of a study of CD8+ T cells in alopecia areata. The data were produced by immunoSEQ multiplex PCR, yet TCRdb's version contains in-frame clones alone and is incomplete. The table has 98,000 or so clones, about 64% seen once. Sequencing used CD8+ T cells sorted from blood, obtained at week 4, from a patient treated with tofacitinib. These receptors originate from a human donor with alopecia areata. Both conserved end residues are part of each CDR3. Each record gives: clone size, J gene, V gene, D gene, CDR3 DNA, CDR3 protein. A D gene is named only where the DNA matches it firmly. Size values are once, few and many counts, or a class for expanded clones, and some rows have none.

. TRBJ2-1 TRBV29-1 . TGCAGCGTTGTCTTCGGGCTGTGGGGGTATGAGCAGTTCTTC CSVVFGLWGYEQFF
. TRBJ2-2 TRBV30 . TGTGCCTGGAGTGTACTTGGAATCACCGGGGAGCTGTTTTTT CAWSVLGITGELFF
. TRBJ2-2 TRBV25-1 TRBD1 TGTGCCAGCAGTGAAGGGGCAGGGGGCGACACCGGGGAGCTGTTTTTT CASSEGAGGDTGELFF
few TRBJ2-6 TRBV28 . TGTGCCAGCAGTGAGGCGAGCTCTGGGGCCAACGTCCTGACTTTC CASSEASSGANVLTF
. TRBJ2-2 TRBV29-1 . TGCAGCGTTGAAGGCGTTGGCTTGAACACCGGGGAGCTGTTTTTT CSVEGVGLNTGELFF
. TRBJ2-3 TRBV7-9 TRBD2 TGTGCCAGCACTGTAACGGGGGGGCGCCCAGATACGCAGTATTTT CASTVTGGRPDTQYF
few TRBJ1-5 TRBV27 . TGTGCCACCCATAGCAATCAGCCCCAGCATTTT CATHSNQPQHF
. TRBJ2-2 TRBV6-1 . TGTGCCAGCAGTGAAGATATCAGGGCGAACACCGGGGAGCTGTTTTTT CASSEDIRANTGELFF
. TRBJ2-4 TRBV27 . TGTGCCAGCAGTTCGATAGCCAAAAACATTCAGTACTTC CASSSIAKNIQYF
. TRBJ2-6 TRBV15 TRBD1 TGTGCCACCGCCACTGGGACAGGGCTAAATCTGACTGGGGCCAACGTCCTGACTTTC CATATGTGLNLTGANVLTF
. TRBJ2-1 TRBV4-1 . TGCGCCAGCAGCCAAGATCGGGACACCTCTTCCTACAATGAGCAGTTCTTC CASSQDRDTSSYNEQFF
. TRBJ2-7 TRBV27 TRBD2 TGTGCCAGCAGCCAGGTCGGGGGGGCAGGTACGGAGCAGTACTTC CASSQVGGAGTEQYF
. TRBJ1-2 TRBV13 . TGTGCCAGCAGCCCAGGTGGCAGTGTTAACTATGGCTACACCTTC CASSPGGSVNYGYTF
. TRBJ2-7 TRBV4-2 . TGTGCCAGCAGCAAGGAGGACAAAATCCAATCCTACGAGCAGTACTTC CASSKEDKIQSYEQYF
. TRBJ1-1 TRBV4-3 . TGCGCCAGCAGCCAAGACTCCCGGGAGGGGAACACTGAAGCTTTCTTT CASSQDSREGNTEAFF
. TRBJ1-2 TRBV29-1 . TGCAGCGTTGAGGGTGGAAGTGGCTACACCTTC CSVEGGSGYTF
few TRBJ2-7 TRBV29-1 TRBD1 TGCAACAGTCAACAGGGGCTCAAGGTCCACGAGCAGTACTTC CNSQQGLKVHEQYF
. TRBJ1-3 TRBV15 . TGTGCCACCAGCAGGGACACTTTCTCTGGAAACACCATATATTTT CATSRDTFSGNTIYF
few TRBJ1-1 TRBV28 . TGTGCCAGCAGTCCATCCGTGAACACTGAAGCTTTCTTT CASSPSVNTEAFF
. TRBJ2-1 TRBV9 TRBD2 TGTGCCAGCAGTCCTAGCGGGGGGGCCGTTTCCTACAATGAGCAGTTCTTC CASSPSGGAVSYNEQFF
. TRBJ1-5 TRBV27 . TGTGCCAGCAGCCAGGGGCCGGGCGGAAATCAGCCCCAGCATTTT CASSQGPGGNQPQHF
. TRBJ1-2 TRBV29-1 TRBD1 TGCAGCGTTGAAGATCCCGATCAGGGGGCTCATATTTATGGCTACACCTTC CSVEDPDQGAHIYGYTF
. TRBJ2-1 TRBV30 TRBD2 TGTGCCTGGACAGGGACTAGCGGGGCGAGCTCCTACAATGAGCAGTTCTTC CAWTGTSGASSYNEQFF
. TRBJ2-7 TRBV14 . TGTGCCAGCAGCCAACTATTTCCCCTTAACTACGAGCAGTACTTC CASSQLFPLNYEQYF
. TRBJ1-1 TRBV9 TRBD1 TGTGCCAGCAGCGCGGAATCAGGGGGAGGCACTGAAGCTTTCTTT CASSAESGGGTEAFF
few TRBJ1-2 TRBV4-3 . TGCGCCAGCAGCCAAGGGCGGACTTGGGAGAAAACCTTC CASSQGRTWEKTF
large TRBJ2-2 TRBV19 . TGTGCCAGTAGAAGGTGGGAGCCGGGACTCGAAAACACCGGGGAGCTGTTTTTT CASRRWEPGLENTGELFF
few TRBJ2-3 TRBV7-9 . TGTGCCAGCAGCTTCCCTACCGGGTTGAGCACAGATACGCAGTATTTT CASSFPTGLSTDTQYF
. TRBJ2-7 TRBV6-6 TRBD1 TGTGCCAGCAGTTACGGGACAGGGCTGAACGAGCAGTACTTC CASSYGTGLNEQYF
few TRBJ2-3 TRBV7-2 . TGTGCCAGCAGTCTTGGTCATTCCCCACAGTATTTT CASSLGHSPQYF
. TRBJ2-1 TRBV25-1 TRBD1 TGTGCCAGCAGCGAAGGACAGGCAACCTACAATGAGCAGTTCTTC CASSEGQATYNEQFF
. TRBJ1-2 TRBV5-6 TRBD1 TGTGCCAGCAGCCACCGGGACAGGGGACATGGCTACACCTTC CASSHRDRGHGYTF
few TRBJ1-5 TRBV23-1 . TGCGCCAGCCGTAGACAGGGCAATCAGCCCCAGCATTTT CASRRQGNQPQHF
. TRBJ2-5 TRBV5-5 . TGTGCCAGCAGCCTGACAGGGACTCTAGTCCAAGAGACCCAGTACTTC CASSLTGTLVQETQYF
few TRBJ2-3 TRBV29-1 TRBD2 TGCAGCGTTGACGGTCTACTAGCGGAGCCGGTCCCAGATACGCAGTATTTT CSVDGLLAEPVPDTQYF
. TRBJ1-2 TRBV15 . TGTGCCACCAGCCCAGGGGCAGGGATGGGTAACTATGGCTACACCTTC CATSPGAGMGNYGYTF
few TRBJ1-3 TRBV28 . TGTGCCAGCAGTTTAACGTTCGGGGGATCTGGAAACACCATATATTTT CASSLTFGGSGNTIYF
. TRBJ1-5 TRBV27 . TGTGCCAGCAGTTTATTGACACCTAATAGCAATCAGCCCCAGCATTTT CASSLLTPNSNQPQHF
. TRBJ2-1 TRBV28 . TGTGCCAGCAGTCCCCCGTGGCGGATTAGAGACAATGAGCAGTTCTTC CASSPPWRIRDNEQFF
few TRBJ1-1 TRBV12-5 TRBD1 TGTGCTAGTGGTTTGTGGCTGGGACAGGGACGATCGAACACTGAAGCTTTCTTT CASGLWLGQGRSNTEAFF
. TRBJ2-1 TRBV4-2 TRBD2 TGTGCCAGCAGAGGAGTACTAGCGGGGGCCCGATACAATGAGCAGTTCTTC CASRGVLAGARYNEQFF
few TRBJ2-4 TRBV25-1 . TGTGCCAGCAGTGGTCCCAAAAACATTCAGTACTTC CASSGPKNIQYF
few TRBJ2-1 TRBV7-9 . TGTGCCAGCAGCTTAGGGACCGGTGAGCAGTTCTTC CASSLGTGEQFF
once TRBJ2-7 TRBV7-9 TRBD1 TGTGCCAGCAGCTTAGTATGGGACAGGCAGTACTTC CASSLVWDRQYF
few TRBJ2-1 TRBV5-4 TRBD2 TGTGCCAGCAGCTTTGGCGTAGCGGGAGGCCAGTCCTACAATGAGCAGTTCTTC CASSFGVAGGQSYNEQFF
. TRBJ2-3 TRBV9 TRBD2 TGTGCCAGCAGCGTAGAAGCTAGCGGGGGACCAGATACGCAGTATTTT CASSVEASGGPDTQYF
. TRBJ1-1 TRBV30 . TGTGCCTGGGTTCGTGGCGGGGAATCGTGGAACACTGAAGCTTTCTTT CAWVRGGESWNTEAFF
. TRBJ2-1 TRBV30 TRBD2 TGCGCCTGGAGTGTACGCGGGAGCTCCTACAATGAGCAGTTCTTC CAWSVRGSSYNEQFF
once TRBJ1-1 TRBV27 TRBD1 TGTGCCAGCAGTTGGGTCGGGACAGGGAAGGAAGCTTTCTTT CASSWVGTGKEAFF
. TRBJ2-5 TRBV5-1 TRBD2 TGCGCCAGCAGCTTGGGCGCGGGGGGACTTTCGGAGACCCAGTACTTC CASSLGAGGLSETQYF
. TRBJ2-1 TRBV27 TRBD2 TGTGCCAGCAGTTTATTGGCCACTAGCGGTTACAATGAGCAGTTCTTC CASSLLATSGYNEQFF